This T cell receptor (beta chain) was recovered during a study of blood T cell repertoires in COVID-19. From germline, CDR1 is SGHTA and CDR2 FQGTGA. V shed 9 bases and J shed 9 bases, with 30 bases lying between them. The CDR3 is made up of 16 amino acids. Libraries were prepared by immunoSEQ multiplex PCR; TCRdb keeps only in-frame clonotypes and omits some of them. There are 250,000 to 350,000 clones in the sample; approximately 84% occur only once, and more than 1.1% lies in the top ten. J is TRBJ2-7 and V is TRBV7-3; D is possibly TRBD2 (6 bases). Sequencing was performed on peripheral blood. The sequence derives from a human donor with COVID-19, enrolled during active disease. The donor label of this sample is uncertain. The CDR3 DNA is TGTGCCAGTGAAAGTAGCGGAGGGAGCCCCTCTAGGGTGCAGTACTTC. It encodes CASESSGGSPSRVQYF.